This T cell receptor (beta chain) was captured by sequencing in a study of CD8 T cells in ankylosing spondylitis. TCRdb re-derived calls from the 5' RACE reads in MiXCR, one entry per CDR3 protein. The sample shows approximately 350,000 distinct CDR3 sequences, roughly 14% of them seen only once. The trim removed 3 bases at V and 9 bases at J, leaving 7 bases unmatched. The CDR3 is 15 residues long. From germline, CDR1 is SGHRS and CDR2 YFSETQ. This clonotype showed up just a few times. Sequences were obtained from blood, either unsorted or a sorted T cell fraction (not recorded which). V usage is TRBV5-1 and J usage is TRBJ1-6; 9 bases are shared with TRBD1. This TCR derives from a male donor with ankylosing spondylitis or in good health (not recorded which). The CDR3 spells CASSYDRGSGSPLHF. The CDR3 coding sequence is TGCGCCAGCAGCTATGACAGGGGGAGCGGTTCACCCCTCCACTTT.